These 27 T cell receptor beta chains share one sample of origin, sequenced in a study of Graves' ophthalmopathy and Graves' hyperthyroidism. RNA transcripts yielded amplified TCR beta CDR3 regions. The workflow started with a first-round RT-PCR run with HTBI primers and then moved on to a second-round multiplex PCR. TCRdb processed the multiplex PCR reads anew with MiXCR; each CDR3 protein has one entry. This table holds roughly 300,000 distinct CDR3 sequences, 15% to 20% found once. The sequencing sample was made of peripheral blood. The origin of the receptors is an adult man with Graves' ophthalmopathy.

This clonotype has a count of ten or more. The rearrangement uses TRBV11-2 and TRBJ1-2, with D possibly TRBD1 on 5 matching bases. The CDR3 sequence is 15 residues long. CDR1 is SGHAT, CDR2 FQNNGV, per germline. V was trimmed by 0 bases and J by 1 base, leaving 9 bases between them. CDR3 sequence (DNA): TGTGCCAGCAGCTTAGACGGGGGGGGTAACTATGGCTACACCTTC. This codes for CASSLDGGGNYGYTF.

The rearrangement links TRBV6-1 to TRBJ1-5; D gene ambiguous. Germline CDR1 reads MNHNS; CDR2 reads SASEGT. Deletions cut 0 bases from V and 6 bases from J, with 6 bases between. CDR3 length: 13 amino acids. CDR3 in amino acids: CASSEAWGQPQHF. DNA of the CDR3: TGTGCCAGCAGTGAAGCATGGGGTCAGCCCCAGCATTTT.

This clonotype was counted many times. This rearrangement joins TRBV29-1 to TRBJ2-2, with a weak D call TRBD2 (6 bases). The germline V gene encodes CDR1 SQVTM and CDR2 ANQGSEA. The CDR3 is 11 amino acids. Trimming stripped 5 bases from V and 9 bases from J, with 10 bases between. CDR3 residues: CSVQLARELFF. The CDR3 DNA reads TGCAGCGTTCAACTAGCACGGGAGCTGTTTTTT.

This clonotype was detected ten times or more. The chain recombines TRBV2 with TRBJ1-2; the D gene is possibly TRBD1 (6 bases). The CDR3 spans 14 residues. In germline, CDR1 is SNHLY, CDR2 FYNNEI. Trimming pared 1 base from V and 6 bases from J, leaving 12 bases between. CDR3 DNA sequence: TGTGCCAGCAGTGAAGAAATAACAGGGCATGGCTACACCTTC. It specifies CASSEEITGHGYTF.

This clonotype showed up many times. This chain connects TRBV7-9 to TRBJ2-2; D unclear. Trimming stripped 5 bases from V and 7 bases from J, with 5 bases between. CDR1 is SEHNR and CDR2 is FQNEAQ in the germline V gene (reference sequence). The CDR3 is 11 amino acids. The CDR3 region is CASSRGGELFF. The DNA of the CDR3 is TGTGCCAGCAGCCGCGGCGGGGAGCTGTTTTTT.

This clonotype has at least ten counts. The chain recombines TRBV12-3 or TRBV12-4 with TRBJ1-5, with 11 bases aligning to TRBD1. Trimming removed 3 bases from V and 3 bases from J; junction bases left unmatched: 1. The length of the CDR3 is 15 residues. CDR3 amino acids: CASSLGQGVNQPQHF. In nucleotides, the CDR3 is TGTGCCAGCAGTTTGGGACAGGGGGTCAATCAGCCCCAGCATTTT.

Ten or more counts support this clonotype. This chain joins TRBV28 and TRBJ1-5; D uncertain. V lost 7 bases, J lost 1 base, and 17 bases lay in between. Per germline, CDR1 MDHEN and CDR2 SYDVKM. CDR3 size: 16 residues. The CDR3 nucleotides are TGTGCCAGCAATAACGTAGAGTCCGTGAGCAATCAGCCCCAGCATTTT. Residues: CASNNVESVSNQPQHF.

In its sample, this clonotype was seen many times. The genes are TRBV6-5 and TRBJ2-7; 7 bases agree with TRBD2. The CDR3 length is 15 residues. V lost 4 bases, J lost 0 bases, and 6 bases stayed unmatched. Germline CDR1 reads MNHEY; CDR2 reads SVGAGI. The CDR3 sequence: CASSSLSGASYEQYF. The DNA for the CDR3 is TGTGCCAGCAGTTCCTTAAGCGGGGCCTCCTACGAGCAGTACTTC.

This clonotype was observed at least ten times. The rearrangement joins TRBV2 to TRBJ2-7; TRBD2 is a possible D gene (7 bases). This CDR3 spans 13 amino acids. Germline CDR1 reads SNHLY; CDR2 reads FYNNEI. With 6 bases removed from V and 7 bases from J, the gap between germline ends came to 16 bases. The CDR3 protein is CASSGSGGREQYF. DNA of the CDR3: TGTGCCAGCAGCGGGTCGGGGGGCCGGGAGCAGTACTTC.

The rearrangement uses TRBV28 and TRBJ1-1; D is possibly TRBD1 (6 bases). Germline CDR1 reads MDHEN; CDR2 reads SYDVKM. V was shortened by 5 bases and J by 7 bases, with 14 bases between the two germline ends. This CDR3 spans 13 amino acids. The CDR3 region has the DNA TGTGCCAGCAGTACTCTCGGCAGGGGTGAAGCTTTCTTT. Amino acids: CASSTLGRGEAFF.

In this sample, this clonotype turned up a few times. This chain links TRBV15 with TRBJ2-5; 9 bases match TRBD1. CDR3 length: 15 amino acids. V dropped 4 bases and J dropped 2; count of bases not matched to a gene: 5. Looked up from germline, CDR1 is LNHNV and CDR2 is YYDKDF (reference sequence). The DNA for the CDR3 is TGTGCCACCAGCAATCCGACAGGGGGTCAAGAGACCCAGTACTTC. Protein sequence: CATSNPTGGQETQYF.

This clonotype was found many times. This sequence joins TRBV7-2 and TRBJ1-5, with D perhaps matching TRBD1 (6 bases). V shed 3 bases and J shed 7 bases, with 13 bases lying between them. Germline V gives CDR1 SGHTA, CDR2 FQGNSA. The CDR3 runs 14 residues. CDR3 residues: CASSLAAGAQPQHF. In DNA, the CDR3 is TGTGCCAGCAGCTTGGCTGCGGGGGCCCAGCCCCAGCATTTT.

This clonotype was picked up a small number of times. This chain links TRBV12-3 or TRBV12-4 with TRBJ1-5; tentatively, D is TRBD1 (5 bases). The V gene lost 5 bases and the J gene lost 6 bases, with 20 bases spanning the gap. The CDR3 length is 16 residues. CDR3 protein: CASSGRQTRLGQPQHF. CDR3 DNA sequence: TGTGCCAGCAGTGGCCGACAGACCAGACTAGGTCAGCCCCAGCATTTT.

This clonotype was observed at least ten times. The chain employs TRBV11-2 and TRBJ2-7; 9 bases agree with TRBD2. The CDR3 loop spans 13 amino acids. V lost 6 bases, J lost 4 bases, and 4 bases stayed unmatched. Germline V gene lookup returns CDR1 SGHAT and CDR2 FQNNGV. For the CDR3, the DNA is TGTGCCAGCAGGCGGGGGGGACCGTACGAGCAGTACTTC. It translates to CASRRGGPYEQYF.

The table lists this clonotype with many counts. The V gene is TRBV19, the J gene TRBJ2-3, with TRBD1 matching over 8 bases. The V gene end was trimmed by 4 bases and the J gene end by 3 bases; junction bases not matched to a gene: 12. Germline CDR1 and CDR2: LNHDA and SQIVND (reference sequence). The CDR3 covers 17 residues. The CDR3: CASSTGPRQGLTDTQYF. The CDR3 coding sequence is TGTGCCAGTAGTACTGGTCCCAGACAGGGGCTTACAGATACGCAGTATTTT.

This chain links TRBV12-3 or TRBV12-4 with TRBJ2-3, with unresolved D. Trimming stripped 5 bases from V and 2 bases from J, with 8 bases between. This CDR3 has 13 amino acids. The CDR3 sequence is CASSGSFTDTQYF. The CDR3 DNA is TGTGCCAGCAGTGGTTCTTTCACAGATACGCAGTATTTT.

CDR3 protein: CASSYSRREAFF. CDR3 in DNA: TGTGCCAGCAGTTACTCCCGGCGTGAAGCTTTCTTT. The chain carries TRBV12-3 or TRBV12-4 and TRBJ1-1; D is unresolved. V gave up 4 bases and J gave up 7 bases, with 10 bases separating them. CDR3 length equals 12 residues.

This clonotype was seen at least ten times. The CDR3: CASSGRQFWMGTEAFF. The CDR3 DNA is TGTGCCAGCAGTGGTAGACAGTTTTGGATGGGCACTGAAGCTTTCTTT. The genes are TRBV6-1 and TRBJ1-1, with D possibly being TRBD1 (5 bases). Germline V lookup: CDR1 MNHNS, CDR2 SASEGT. V shed 4 bases and J shed 4 bases, with 19 bases lying between them. The length of the CDR3 is 16 residues.

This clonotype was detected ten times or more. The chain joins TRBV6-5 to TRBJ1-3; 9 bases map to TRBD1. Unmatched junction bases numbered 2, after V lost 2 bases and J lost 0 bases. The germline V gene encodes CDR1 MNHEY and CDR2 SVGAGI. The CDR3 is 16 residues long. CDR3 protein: CASSYRTGDSGNTIYF. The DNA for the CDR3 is TGTGCCAGCAGTTACAGGACAGGGGACTCTGGAAACACCATATATTTT.

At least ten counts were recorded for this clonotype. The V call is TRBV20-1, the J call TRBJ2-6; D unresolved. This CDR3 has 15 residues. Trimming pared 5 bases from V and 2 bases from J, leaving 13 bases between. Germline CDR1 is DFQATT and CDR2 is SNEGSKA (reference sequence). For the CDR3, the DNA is TGCAGTGCTGCGCCCGTGGGTGCTGGGGCCAACGTCCTGACTTTC. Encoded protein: CSAAPVGAGANVLTF.

This chain's CDR3 is CASSLGGTGGAGMNTEAFF. The CDR3 nucleotides are TGTGCCAGCAGCTTAGGGGGGACAGGGGGCGCGGGGATGAACACTGAAGCTTTCTTT. This chain uses TRBV11-3 with TRBJ1-1, with TRBD1 matching 12 bases. CDR1 is SGHNT and CDR2 is YENEEA in the germline V gene. V shed 1 base, J shed 0 bases, and the junction held 9 bases outside the gene matches. The CDR3 is 19 amino acids.

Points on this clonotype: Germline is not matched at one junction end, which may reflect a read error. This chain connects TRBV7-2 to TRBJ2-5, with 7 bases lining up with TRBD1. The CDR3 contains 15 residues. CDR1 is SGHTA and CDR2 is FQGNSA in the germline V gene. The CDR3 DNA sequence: TGTGCCAGCAGCTTTGCAGCGGACAGGAAAGAGACTCAGTACTTC. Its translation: CASSFAADRKETQYF.

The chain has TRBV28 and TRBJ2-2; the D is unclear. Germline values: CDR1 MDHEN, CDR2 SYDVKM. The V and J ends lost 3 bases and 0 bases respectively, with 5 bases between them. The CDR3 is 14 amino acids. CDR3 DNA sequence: TGTGCCAGCAGTTTCCTCGCGAACACCGGGGAGCTGTTTTTT. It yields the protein CASSFLANTGELFF.

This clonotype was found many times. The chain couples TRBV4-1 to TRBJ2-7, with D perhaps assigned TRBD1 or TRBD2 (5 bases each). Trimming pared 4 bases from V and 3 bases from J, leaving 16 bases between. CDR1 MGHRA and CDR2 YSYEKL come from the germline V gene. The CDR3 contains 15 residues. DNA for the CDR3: TGCGCCAGCAGCCTCATCTCTTCGGGGCGCTACGAGCAGTACTTC. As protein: CASSLISSGRYEQYF.

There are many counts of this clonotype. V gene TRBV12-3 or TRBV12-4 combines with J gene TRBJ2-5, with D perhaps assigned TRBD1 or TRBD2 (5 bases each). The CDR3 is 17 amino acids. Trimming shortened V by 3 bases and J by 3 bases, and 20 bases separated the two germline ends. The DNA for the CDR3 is TGTGCCAGCAGTTTCATAGTTAGGGGCCAGAGGGAAGAGACCCAGTACTTC. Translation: CASSFIVRGQREETQYF.

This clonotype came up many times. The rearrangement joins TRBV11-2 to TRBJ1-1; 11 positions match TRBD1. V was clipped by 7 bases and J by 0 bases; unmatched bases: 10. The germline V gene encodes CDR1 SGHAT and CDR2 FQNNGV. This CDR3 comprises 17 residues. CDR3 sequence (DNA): TGTGCCAGCACCCCCGGGACAGGGGGATTGATGAACACTGAAGCTTTCTTT. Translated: CASTPGTGGLMNTEAFF.

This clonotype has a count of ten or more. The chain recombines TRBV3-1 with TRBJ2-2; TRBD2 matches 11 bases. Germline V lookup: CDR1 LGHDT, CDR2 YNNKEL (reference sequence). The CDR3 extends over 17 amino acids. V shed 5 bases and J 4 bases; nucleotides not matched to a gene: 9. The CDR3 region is CASSGTSGRVGTGELFF. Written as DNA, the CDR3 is TGTGCCAGCAGCGGAACTAGCGGGAGAGTCGGCACCGGGGAGCTGTTTTTT.